This T cell receptor beta chain was retrieved from a study of blood T cell repertoires in COVID-19. This clone is judged medium-sized. Sequenced by immunoSEQ multiplex PCR; TCRdb stores in-frame clones only, minus some. The table shows about 21,000 clones, with roughly 75% occurring only once. The clonotype originates from a man in his 60s with active COVID-19. The sequenced sample was peripheral blood.

Here the CDR3 reads CAWSAYQGFETFF. CDR3 coding DNA: TGTGCCTGGAGTGCTTACCAGGGATTTGAGACTTTCTTT. The chain recombines TRBV30 with TRBJ1-1, with TRBD1 as a possible D gene (5 bases). The germline V gene has CDR1 GTSNPN and CDR2 SVGIG (reference sequence). V lost 1 base and J 12 bases, leaving 18 bases between the germline ends. CDR3 length: 13 amino acids.